Shown below are 20 T cell receptor beta chains from a single sample sequenced in a study of CD8+CD57+ T cells in acquired aplastic anemia (dated 2018 in TCRdb). Sequencing was performed on an Illumina HiSeq 2000. TCR beta VDJ combination and CDR3 sequence profiling used genomic DNA as the template. TCRdb handled the public reads itself, with Q25 trimming in fastp and clone calling in MiXCR, and kept productive beta chains. Rows are combined by CDR3 protein, so each entry shows the most common genes and DNA. The sample table contains under 350,000 distinct CDR3 sequences; only one count was recorded for roughly half of them. The top ten constitute approximately 8% of the sample. Sequenced input: sorted CD4+, CD8+, or CD8+CD57+ T cells (not recorded which) from PBMCs. The receptor set was obtained from a human donor with severe aplastic anemia or a healthy control (not recorded which).

V usage is TRBV20-1 and J usage is TRBJ2-6, with unresolved D. CDR1 is DFQATT, CDR2 SNEGSKA, per germline (reference sequence). The CDR3 totals 12 residues. Trimming pared 4 bases from V and 3 bases from J, leaving 4 bases between. The CDR3 loop is CSAKGGANVLTF. CDR3 in DNA: TGCAGTGCTAAAGGTGGGGCCAACGTCCTGACTTTC.

This clonotype was observed once. The junction departs from germline at one end; a sequencing error may be responsible. This sequence joins TRBV4-2 and TRBJ2-7; 8 positions match TRBD2. This CDR3 has 13 residues. CDR1 is LGHNA and CDR2 is YNFKEQ in the germline V gene. This chain's CDR3 is CASSLPGGAVQYF. The CDR3 DNA reads as TGTGCTAGCAGCCTCCCCGGGGGGGCCGTTCAGTACTTC.

The table lists this clonotype with many counts. The genes are TRBV5-1 and TRBJ2-7; D uncertain. The germline gives CDR1 SGHRS, CDR2 YFSETQ. The CDR3 has 13 residues. V was clipped by 4 bases and J by 7 bases, with 15 bases between them. Here the CDR3 reads CASSDKTYGEQYF. DNA of the CDR3: TGCGCCAGCAGCGACAAGACTTACGGGGAGCAGTACTTC.

This clonotype was seen only a few times. The rearrangement uses TRBV7-8 and TRBJ2-3, with a tentative D call TRBD2 (5 bases). Germline values: CDR1 SGHVS, CDR2 FQNEAQ. V was cut by 5 bases and J by 4 bases, with 10 bases left in between. The CDR3 consists of 13 residues. CDR3 nucleotides: TGTGCCAGCAGCGGTACTAGTCCAGATACGCAGTATTTT. Residues: CASSGTSPDTQYF.

V usage is TRBV7-9 and J usage is TRBJ2-5; D gene unclear. The CDR3 contains 13 residues. Trimming pared 2 bases from V and 5 bases from J, leaving 9 bases between. The germline V gene encodes CDR1 SEHNR and CDR2 FQNEAQ (reference sequence). The CDR3 reads CASSLTVAETQYF. The CDR3 coding sequence is TGTGCCAGCAGCTTAACAGTAGCCGAGACCCAGTACTTC.

With respect to this clonotype: The conserved phenylalanine or tryptophan normally closing the CDR3 is absent here, so this likely arose from a read error. The gene calls are TRBV20-1 and TRBJ2-3; D assignment may be TRBD1 or TRBD2 (5 bases each). Trimming stripped 6 bases from V and 4 bases from J, with 11 bases between. Germline assignment: CDR1 DFQATT and CDR2 SNEGSKA (reference sequence). This CDR3 is 12 amino acids long. The CDR3 DNA reads as TGCAGTGCCCCAACGGGGCCAGATACGCAGTATGTT. Residues: CSAPTGPDTQYV.

This clonotype was seen once. The rearrangement links TRBV24-1 to TRBJ1-5; 12 bases map to TRBD1. Germline lookup yields CDR1 KGHDR and CDR2 SFDVKD. The length of the CDR3 is 20 residues. Trimming removed 8 bases from V and 1 base from J; junction bases left unmatched: 17. As DNA, the CDR3 is TGTGCCACCAATGAAGGGCCGGGACAGGGGGCCGGGTTGAGCAATCAGCCCCAGCATTTT. Its translation: CATNEGPGQGAGLSNQPQHF.

CDR3 sequence: CASSSIRRDRDRGTGAGETQYF. CDR3 nucleotides: TGTGCCAGCAGCTCGATACGCCGGGACAGGGACCGGGGCACCGGGGCCGGCGAGACCCAGTACTTC. This rearrangement joins TRBV7-3 to TRBJ2-5; 9 bases are shared with TRBD1. Germline CDR1 is SGHTA and CDR2 is FQGTGA. The CDR3 has 22 amino acids. V shed 4 bases, J shed 5 bases, and the junction held 29 bases outside the gene matches.

The CDR3 sequence: CSAPASGGSTDTQYF. The CDR3, as DNA: TGCAGTGCTCCTGCTAGCGGAGGTTCCACAGATACGCAGTATTTT. The chain links TRBV20-1 to TRBJ2-3; TRBD2 matches at 7 bases. Germline V gene data show CDR1 as DFQATT and CDR2 as SNEGSKA (reference sequence). The junction had 10 bases not matched to a gene; V was cut back by 5 bases and J by 2 bases. The CDR3 is made up of 15 amino acids.

This chain uses TRBV12-3 or TRBV12-4 with TRBJ2-7; 8 bases align to TRBD1. The CDR3 loop spans 15 amino acids. Unmatched junction bases numbered 15, after V lost 7 bases and J lost 7 bases. The CDR3 nucleotides are TGTGCCAGCATGAGCGGACAGGGTTCGGCCGGGGAGCAGTACTTC. Translation: CASMSGQGSAGEQYF.

This clonotype was counted between two and nine times. V gene TRBV29-1 combines with J gene TRBJ1-1; 9 bases are shared with TRBD1. The germline gives CDR1 SQVTM, CDR2 ANQGSEA. The CDR3 has 13 residues. Germline trimming cut 8 bases from V and 1 base from J; bases unmatched to any gene: 5. CDR3 coding DNA: TGCAGCTTGGCGGACAGGGGGAACACTGAAGCTTTCTTT. Residues: CSLADRGNTEAFF.

This clonotype came up many times. The rearrangement joins TRBV24-1 to TRBJ2-1; 10 bases align to TRBD2. With 0 bases clipped from V and 0 bases from J, the junction kept 7 bases outside the gene matches. Looked up from germline, CDR1 is KGHDR and CDR2 is SFDVKD. This CDR3 contains 19 residues. The CDR3 DNA reads TGTGCCACCAGTGATTTGGTCCCGGAGCGGGAGGGCTCCTACAATGAGCAGTTCTTC. This sequence encodes CATSDLVPEREGSYNEQFF.

This clonotype was seen many times. V is TRBV20-1 and J is TRBJ1-1; D not certain. The CDR3 has 11 amino acids. Trimming removed 1 base at V and 4 bases at J, with 4 bases between. Germline V CDR1 and CDR2: DFQATT, SNEGSKA (reference sequence). This chain's CDR3 is CSARGGTEAFF. The CDR3 nucleotides are TGCAGTGCTAGAGGGGGCACTGAAGCTTTCTTT.

The CDR3 loop reads CSLLKNEKLFF. The DNA of the CDR3 is TGCAGCCTACTCAAGAATGAAAAACTGTTTTTT. The rearrangement links TRBV29-1 to TRBJ1-4; D remains unclear. The CDR3 is 11 residues long. CDR1 and CDR2 from the germline V gene are SQVTM and ANQGSEA. Trimming shortened V by 8 bases and J by 5 bases, and 9 bases separated the two germline ends.

This clonotype was seen more than once but under ten times. This chain links TRBV24-1 with TRBJ2-3; possibly TRBD1 for D (5 bases). The germline V gene encodes CDR1 KGHDR and CDR2 SFDVKD. V lost 3 bases, J lost 7 bases, and 16 bases lay in between. The CDR3 is 15 residues long. The CDR3 spells CATSDPSPQGYTQYF. In nucleotides, the CDR3 is TGTGCCACCAGTGATCCGAGTCCTCAGGGATATACGCAGTATTTT.

The chain uses TRBV7-8 and TRBJ1-5; D call uncertain. Germline CDR1 reads SGHVS; CDR2 reads FQNEAQ. The CDR3 sequence is 13 residues long. Trimming removed 8 bases at V and 0 bases at J, with 8 bases between. CDR3 loop: CASGTVSNQPQHF. CDR3 bases: TGTGCCAGCGGAACAGTTAGCAATCAGCCCCAGCATTTT.

This clonotype was seen more than once but under ten times. The rearrangement links TRBV19 to TRBJ2-7; D possibly corresponds to TRBD1 (6 bases). The CDR3 is 12 residues long. Germline V lookup: CDR1 LNHDA, CDR2 SQIVND (reference sequence). V gave up 3 bases and J gave up 5 bases, with 8 bases separating them. The CDR3, as DNA: TGTGCCAGTAGTATCAGGGGCGACGAGCAGTACTTC. The encoded protein is CASSIRGDEQYF.

About this clonotype: Here the CDR3 omits its conserved ending phenylalanine or tryptophan, so a read error is the likely source. Because the CDR3's place on the DNA is in doubt, the DNA is left out and the CDR3 is given as listed by TCRdb. The chain recombines TRBV12-5 with TRBJ2-5. CDR1 and CDR2 from the germline V gene are LGHNT and FRNRAP. Including both end residues, the CDR3 is 10 amino acids long. Here the CDR3 reads CASGLDTGNT.

The chain joins TRBV5-1 to TRBJ1-2, with 9 bases identical to TRBD1. CDR1 is SGHRS and CDR2 is YFSETQ in the germline V gene. CDR3 length equals 13 residues. The junction had 7 bases not matched to a gene; V was cut back by 5 bases and J by 8 bases. The CDR3 loop reads CASSETGGIGYTF. The CDR3 DNA reads as TGCGCCAGCAGTGAAACAGGGGGCATAGGCTACACCTTC.

This clonotype appeared many times. Possible read error: a much larger clone is one base away. The genes are TRBV2 and TRBJ2-7; D gene ambiguous. This CDR3 has 13 residues. Germline-derived CDR1 and CDR2 are SNHLY and FYNNEI. The CDR3 loop reads CASSEDTSYEQYF. CDR3 in DNA: TGTGCCAGCAGCGAAGATACCTCCTACGAGCAGTACTTC.